What follows are 25 T cell receptor beta chains derived from one specimen sequenced in a study of control samples from healthy donors and cancer patients. Sequenced by immunoSEQ multiplex PCR; TCRdb stores in-frame clones only, minus some. The sample lists roughly 64,000 clones, 75% to 95% occurring once. Sequenced: PBMCs. The receptors stem from a woman in her forties or fifties with colorectal cancer.

V gene TRBV15 combines with J gene TRBJ2-1; no firm D call. The CDR3 consists of 13 residues. Germline V CDR1 and CDR2: LNHNV, YYDKDF (reference sequence). Deletions cut 1 base from V and 10 bases from J, with 11 bases between. In DNA, the CDR3 is TGTGCCACCAGCAGAGTGGCTAGGAGCGAGCAGTTCTTC. Translating gives CATSRVARSEQFF.

This clone was observed once. V gene TRBV5-1 combines with J gene TRBJ1-1; D remains unclear. Looked up from germline, CDR1 is SGHRS and CDR2 is YFSETQ. This CDR3 spans 13 amino acids. The ends were cut back, 3 bases at V and 1 base at J, with 7 bases in the middle. DNA for the CDR3: TGCGCCAGCAGCTCGACGGGGAACACTGAAGCTTTCTTT. As protein: CASSSTGNTEAFF.

The chain uses TRBV6-5 and TRBJ1-1; the D is unclear. Deletions cut 6 bases from V and 1 base from J, with 9 bases between. The CDR3 is made up of 13 amino acids. Germline V lookup: CDR1 MNHEY, CDR2 SVGAGI. DNA of the CDR3: TGTGCCAGCAGCCGTCAGAGGAACACTGAAGCTTTCTTT. It codes for CASSRQRNTEAFF.

This chain links TRBV9 with TRBJ2-5, with 11 positions matching TRBD2. The length of the CDR3 is 16 residues. With V trimmed by 0 bases and J by 4 bases, 5 bases remained unmatched. Germline V gives CDR1 SGDLS, CDR2 YYNGEE. The CDR3 nucleotides read TGTGCCAGCAGCGTAGGGGCTAGCGGGGGGCCAGAGACCCAGTACTTC. This translates into CASSVGASGGPETQYF.

This chain uses TRBV6-5 with TRBJ2-1, with TRBD1 matching 9 bases. Germline loops: CDR1 MNHEY, CDR2 SVGAGI. The V segment lost 2 bases and the J segment 7 bases; nucleotides outside the gene matches: 6. The CDR3 loop spans 15 amino acids. The CDR3 nucleotides read TGTGCCAGCAGTTACCTCCGGACAGGGGAAAATGAGCAGTTCTTC. This translates into CASSYLRTGENEQFF.

The rearrangement joins TRBV6-6 to TRBJ2-3; D is unresolved. V was pared by 0 bases and J by 0 bases, with 7 bases between. This CDR3 is 15 amino acids long. Germline assignment: CDR1 MNHNY and CDR2 SVGAGI (reference sequence). CDR3 coding DNA: TGTGCCAGCAGTTACTCCTGGGCAAGCACAGATACGCAGTATTTT. Its translation is CASSYSWASTDTQYF.

This CDR3 reads CASSRGPEGYEQYF. The CDR3 DNA follows: TGTGCCAGCAGCCGTGGACCGGAGGGTTACGAGCAGTACTTC. The rearrangement joins TRBV13 to TRBJ2-7; D possibly corresponds to TRBD2 (6 bases). The CDR3 has 14 residues. Germline-derived CDR1 and CDR2 are PRHDT and FYEKMQ (reference sequence). V shed 5 bases and J shed 4 bases, with 15 bases lying between them.

V usage is TRBV30 and J usage is TRBJ1-3, with D perhaps TRBD1 (5 bases). CDR1 and CDR2 (germline): GTSNPN, SVGIG (reference sequence). The CDR3 contains 16 residues. With 1 base removed from V and 4 bases from J, the gap between germline ends came to 17 bases. The CDR3 DNA sequence: TGTGCCTGGAGTGAACAACAGGTCCTTCGAGGAAACACCATATATTTT. It codes for CAWSEQQVLRGNTIYF.

The chain couples TRBV3-1 (or the pseudogene TRBV3-2) to TRBJ2-7, with a tentative D call TRBD2 (6 bases). V lost 2 bases and J 6 bases, leaving 8 bases between the germline ends. The CDR3 covers 12 residues. Germline CDR1 reads LGHDT; CDR2 reads YNNKEL (reference sequence). The CDR3 region is CASSQTAGEQYF. The CDR3 DNA is TGTGCCAGCAGCCAAACAGCGGGCGAGCAGTACTTC.

This chain links TRBV6-1 with TRBJ2-7; 10 positions match TRBD1. CDR3 length equals 16 residues. V lost 4 bases to trimming and J lost 1 base; unmatched junction nucleotides: 7. Germline CDR1 and CDR2: MNHNS and SASEGT. The CDR3 DNA sequence: TGTGCCAGCAGTGTTACCGGGACAGGGGTTTCCTACGAGCAGTACTTC. Protein product: CASSVTGTGVSYEQYF.

The chain has TRBV27 and TRBJ2-2, with unresolved D. Trimming pared 7 bases from V and 2 bases from J, leaving 14 bases between. Germline CDR1 and CDR2: MNHEY and SMNVEV (reference sequence). The CDR3 covers 15 residues. This CDR3 reads CASTRPPVNTGELFF. CDR3 nucleotides: TGTGCCAGCACCCGCCCCCCAGTAAACACCGGGGAGCTGTTTTTT.

V and J are TRBV18 and TRBJ1-1; D call uncertain. Germline assignment: CDR1 KGHSH and CDR2 LQKENI. V shed 0 bases and J shed 6 bases, with 11 bases lying between them. This CDR3 comprises 14 residues. The CDR3 reads CASSPPEGTPEAFF. The CDR3 DNA reads as TGTGCCAGCTCACCACCGGAGGGAACCCCTGAAGCTTTCTTT.

The chain couples TRBV9 to TRBJ2-1; 8 bases line up with TRBD2. CDR3 length: 15 amino acids. Germline V gives CDR1 SGDLS, CDR2 YYNGEE. The V segment lost 5 bases and the J segment 7 bases; nucleotides outside the gene matches: 11. The chain's CDR3 is CASSERESPRNEQFF. The CDR3 nucleotides read TGTGCCAGCAGTGAGCGGGAGAGCCCCCGAAATGAGCAGTTCTTC.

DNA of the CDR3: TGTGCCAGCAGTGAAGCCCAAGCCAGCTACACCTTC. It codes for CASSEAQASYTF. The chain links TRBV6-1 to TRBJ1-2; D is unclear. The germline gives CDR1 MNHNS, CDR2 SASEGT. This CDR3 has 12 residues. V was pared by 0 bases and J by 9 bases, with 8 bases between.

This clone was counted a few times. The V gene is TRBV7-2, the J gene TRBJ2-7; 7 positions agree with TRBD2. The length of the CDR3 is 14 residues. Trimming took 11 bases from V and 5 from J; bases not matched to a gene: 15. From germline, CDR1 is SGHTA and CDR2 FQGNSA. The CDR3 DNA is TGTGCCTCTGGGGAATTGGCGGGAGTCAACGAGCAGTACTTC. Translation gives CASGELAGVNEQYF.

The gene calls are TRBV5-1 and TRBJ2-1; weak D call: TRBD2 (7 bases). There are 16 residues in the CDR3. CDR1 is SGHRS and CDR2 is YFSETQ in the germline V gene. V lost 4 bases and J 6 bases, leaving 20 bases between the germline ends. CDR3 DNA: TGCGCCAGCAGCGGCAAAACCCGAGGGGGGGGCAATGAGCAGTTCTTC. Residues: CASSGKTRGGGNEQFF.

This chain uses TRBV16 with TRBJ2-5; D ambiguous. V was clipped by 3 bases and J by 2 bases, with 10 bases between them. Germline V lookup: CDR1 KGHSY, CDR2 FQNENV. This CDR3 contains 14 residues. CDR3 sequence: CASSQEWVQETQYF. Written as DNA, the CDR3 is TGTGCCAGCAGCCAGGAATGGGTACAAGAGACCCAGTACTTC.

This chain uses TRBV6-5 with TRBJ2-7; D is tentatively TRBD1 or TRBD2 (5 bases each). Trimming stripped 7 bases from V and 7 bases from J, with 17 bases between. The CDR3 runs to 13 residues. Germline V lookup: CDR1 MNHEY, CDR2 SVGAGI. The CDR3 bases are TGTGCCAGCACCTGGGACGGCGGTGGGGAGCAGTACTTC. Translation gives CASTWDGGGEQYF.

The rearrangement uses TRBV5-1 and TRBJ2-7, with D unresolved. V shed 3 bases and J shed 2 bases, with 12 bases lying between them. CDR3 size: 14 residues. CDR1 and CDR2 from the germline V gene are SGHRS and YFSETQ. CDR3: CASSSALFPYEQYF. The CDR3 DNA follows: TGCGCCAGCAGCTCGGCCCTGTTTCCCTACGAGCAGTACTTC.

This chain links TRBV9 with TRBJ1-3, with TRBD1 matching over 7 bases. Germline lookup yields CDR1 SGDLS and CDR2 YYNGEE. V shed 4 bases and J 2 bases; nucleotides not matched to a gene: 6. The CDR3 is 15 amino acids. CDR3: CASSPQGQAGNTIYF. In DNA, the CDR3 is TGTGCCAGCAGCCCACAGGGGCAGGCTGGAAACACCATATATTTT.

The chain joins TRBV28 to TRBJ1-3, with D perhaps TRBD1 (5 bases). The V end was cut by 3 bases, the J end by 4 bases, with 7 bases between. The length of the CDR3 is 13 residues. Per the germline V gene, CDR1 is MDHEN and CDR2 is SYDVKM. The DNA of the CDR3 is TGTGCCAGCAGTTTCAACAGGGGAAACACCATATATTTT. This sequence encodes CASSFNRGNTIYF.

The J gene is TRBJ1-6, the V gene TRBV19, with no clear D. Trimming left V 0 bases short and J 7 bases short, with 10 bases between. The length of the CDR3 is 15 residues. CDR1 is LNHDA and CDR2 is SQIVND in the germline V gene (reference sequence). The CDR3 region has the DNA TGTGCCAGTAGTATAGATTCTAGGCGCAATTCACCCCTCCACTTT. Protein product: CASSIDSRRNSPLHF.

The table lists this clone with a few counts. The chain has TRBV6-6 and TRBJ1-5, with TRBD1 identical over 8 bases. From germline, CDR1 is MNHNY and CDR2 SVGAGI (reference sequence). J was trimmed by 7 bases and V by 6 bases; bases with no gene match: 8. The CDR3 runs to 14 residues. CDR3 DNA sequence: TGTGCCAGCAGCCTGGGACAGGCGGCACAGCCCCAGCATTTT. As protein: CASSLGQAAQPQHF.

The chain joins TRBV7-9 to TRBJ1-6; 8 positions match TRBD1. There are 15 residues in the CDR3. Germline values: CDR1 SEHNR, CDR2 FQNEAQ (reference sequence). Germline trimming cut 7 bases from V and 9 bases from J; bases unmatched to any gene: 11. As DNA, the CDR3 is TGTGCCAGCACCGAGGACAGGGAGAGTAGTTCACCCCTCCACTTT. Its protein is CASTEDRESSSPLHF.

This chain joins TRBV10-2 and TRBJ2-7; the match to TRBD2 covers 8 bases. CDR3 size: 15 residues. Germline lookup yields CDR1 WSHSY and CDR2 SAAADI. Trimming cost V 3 bases and J 7 bases; bases outside gene matches: 11. The CDR3, as DNA: TGCGCCAGCAGTGAATATAGCGGGACGTCTCGTGAGCAGTACTTC. It translates to CASSEYSGTSREQYF.